Below, 14 T cell receptor beta chains from the same sample are listed, as sequenced in a study of T cells in Graves' hyperthyroidism and ophthalmopathy. Researchers took RNA transcripts and amplified the TCR beta CDR3 regions from them. TCR CDR3 underwent first-round RT-PCR with the HTBI primer set. MiXCR was run by TCRdb on the multiplex PCR reads, yielding one entry per CDR3 protein. Of 360,000 or so distinct CDR3 sequences listed, about 16% are singletons. The sample comprised blood. All receptors derive from a woman aged 60 to 75 with Graves' ophthalmopathy.

This clonotype has ten or more counts. This chain uses TRBV25-1 with TRBJ1-1; D is undetermined. Germline V gives CDR1 MGHDK, CDR2 SYGVNS. V was clipped by 1 base and J by 1 base, with 7 bases between them. The CDR3 consists of 14 residues. The CDR3 DNA follows: TGTGCCAGCAGTGAATGGGGAGGGAACACTGAAGCTTTCTTT. Its protein product is CASSEWGGNTEAFF.

This clonotype was counted only a few times. The CDR3 loop reads CASSTGGPGGYGYTF. CDR3 DNA sequence: TGTGCCAGCAGTACGGGGGGGCCGGGTGGCTATGGCTACACCTTC. The V and J genes are TRBV12-3 or TRBV12-4 and TRBJ1-2; weak D call: TRBD1 (6 bases). The CDR3 is 15 residues long. The ends were cut back, 5 bases at V and 4 bases at J, with 17 bases in the middle.

The table lists this clonotype with a few counts. J is TRBJ1-5 and V is TRBV5-1; D perhaps matches TRBD1 (6 bases). The CDR3 is made up of 15 amino acids. Germline V gives CDR1 SGHRS, CDR2 YFSETQ. Trimming pared 4 bases from V and 5 bases from J, leaving 16 bases between. The CDR3 nucleotides are TGCGCCAGCAGCCTTACAGGGAGGGACGATCAGCCCCAGCATTTT. It codes for CASSLTGRDDQPQHF.

This clonotype was counted ten times or more. The V gene is TRBV7-2, the J gene TRBJ2-2; no definite D call. Trimming removed 3 bases at V and 4 bases at J, with 18 bases between. This CDR3 has 17 amino acids. Germline-derived CDR1 and CDR2 are SGHTA and FQGNSA. The CDR3 region has the DNA TGTGCCAGCAGCTTTACGGACCGACTCGATTTCACCGGGGAGCTGTTTTTT. Protein: CASSFTDRLDFTGELFF.

This clonotype was found a few times. V is TRBV9 and J is TRBJ2-5; 7 bases fit TRBD1. The CDR3 spans 15 residues. Germline-derived CDR1 and CDR2 are SGDLS and YYNGEE. The ends lost 0 bases at V and 5 bases at J; junction bases unmatched: 7. The CDR3 spells CASSVGLTGYETQYF. The CDR3 DNA is TGTGCCAGCAGCGTAGGTTTGACAGGGTACGAGACCCAGTACTTC.

This clonotype was seen at least ten times. The chain carries TRBV11-2 and TRBJ1-1; D gene unclear. The length of the CDR3 is 13 residues. The germline V gene has CDR1 SGHAT and CDR2 FQNNGV. The ends were cut back, 3 bases at V and 7 bases at J, with 12 bases in the middle. The CDR3 DNA reads TGTGCCAGCAGCTTGGTCTCGACACTTGAAGCTTTCTTT. It is translated as CASSLVSTLEAFF. The full variable domain, with the rest looked up from reference TRBV11-2 and TRBJ1-1, is EAGVAQSPRYKIIEKRQSVAFWCNPISGHATLYWYQQILGQGPKLLIQFQNNGVVDDSQLPKDRFSAERLKGVDSTLKIQPAKLEDSAVYLCASSLVSTLEAFFGQGTRLTVV.

This clonotype was seen many times. J is TRBJ1-3 and V is TRBV2; weak D call: TRBD1 (5 bases). V was shortened by 6 bases and J by 0 bases, with 12 bases between the two germline ends. The CDR3 runs to 15 residues. Germline V gene lookup returns CDR1 SNHLY and CDR2 FYNNEI. CDR3 DNA sequence: TGTGCCAGCAGATCAGGGTTTAACTCTGGAAACACCATATATTTT. This translates into CASRSGFNSGNTIYF.

J is TRBJ2-2 and V is TRBV9, with a possible D match to TRBD2 (5 bases). V shed 0 bases and J shed 4 bases, with 13 bases lying between them. The CDR3 has 16 residues. Germline CDR1 is SGDLS and CDR2 is YYNGEE. CDR3 sequence reads: CASSVGRTSGTGELFF. The CDR3, as DNA: TGTGCCAGCAGCGTAGGGAGAACGAGCGGCACCGGGGAGCTGTTTTTT.

This clonotype showed up many times. The chain joins TRBV27 to TRBJ2-3, with TRBD2 as a possible D gene (6 bases). Trimming took off 6 bases at V and 0 bases at J, with 10 bases between the two ends. The CDR3 is 14 amino acids. The germline V gene has CDR1 MNHEY and CDR2 SMNVEV (reference sequence). This CDR3 reads CASSLRGSTDTQYF. DNA of the CDR3: TGTGCCAGCAGCCTCCGGGGGAGCACAGATACGCAGTATTTT.

In its sample, this clonotype was seen a few times. The CDR3 nucleotides read TGTGCCAGCAGTTTTAATCTGGGGACAGCTCAAGAGACCCAGTACTTC. It translates to CASSFNLGTAQETQYF. V usage is TRBV12-3 or TRBV12-4 and J usage is TRBJ2-5, with TRBD1 matching 7 bases. V trimming: 3 bases; J trimming: 2 bases; junction bases outside the gene matches: 9. CDR3 length: 16 amino acids.

This clonotype has just a few counts. The V gene is TRBV6-1, the J gene TRBJ1-5, with D tentatively TRBD1 (5 bases). Looked up from germline, CDR1 is MNHNS and CDR2 is SASEGT. Trimming pared 1 base from V and 11 bases from J, leaving 12 bases between. CDR3 length: 13 residues. CDR3: CASSEGWGGAQHF. Written as DNA, the CDR3 is TGTGCCAGCAGTGAAGGGTGGGGGGGGGCCCAGCATTTT.

This clonotype was recorded many times. The chain employs TRBV6-1 and TRBJ2-1; a possible D gene is TRBD2 (6 bases). CDR3 length equals 14 residues. CDR1 MNHNS and CDR2 SASEGT come from the germline V gene. Trimming shortened V by 5 bases and J by 2 bases, and 10 bases separated the two germline ends. The CDR3 region is CASSIGSTYNEQFF. The CDR3, as DNA: TGTGCCAGCAGTATCGGGAGTACCTACAATGAGCAGTTCTTC.

About this clonotype: A read error may explain this, as a much larger clone is one base away. The chain carries TRBV7-9 and TRBJ2-5; TRBD1 matches at 8 bases. Germline V gene lookup returns CDR1 SEHNR and CDR2 FQNEAQ (reference sequence). The CDR3 runs to 13 residues. The V gene end was trimmed by 5 bases and the J gene end by 7 bases; junction bases not matched to a gene: 6. This CDR3 is CASSPTGAGTQYF. The CDR3 bases are TGTGCCAGCAGCCCGACAGGGGCGGGGACCCAGTACTTC.

This sequence joins TRBV28 and TRBJ2-7; the match to TRBD2 covers 7 bases. The CDR3 spans 14 residues. Germline trimming cut 3 bases from V and 5 bases from J; bases unmatched to any gene: 7. Germline assignment: CDR1 MDHEN and CDR2 SYDVKM. CDR3 bases: TGTGCCAGCAGTTTGGTGGGAGGGCCTAACGAGCAGTACTTC. Encoded protein: CASSLVGGPNEQYF.